This TCR beta chain was captured in a study of blood T cell repertoires in COVID-19. Study at large: Sources were T cells, B-cell-depleted T cells, or PBMCs; the material itself was cDNA or gDNA.

It was during active infection that Seattle patients were enrolled and then longitudinally followed. Trimming removed 2 bases from V and 3 bases from J, with 12 bases in between. CDR1 and CDR2 (germline): MNHEY, SMNVEV (reference sequence). The CDR3 length is 15 residues. The data were produced by immunoSEQ multiplex PCR, yet TCRdb's version contains in-frame clones alone and is incomplete. This table has over 65,000 clones, around four fifths appearing once. The specimen sequenced was peripheral blood. The chain combines TRBV27 with TRBJ2-3; tentatively, D is TRBD2 (5 bases). The sequence was obtained from a man aged 55-75 years with COVID-19, enrolled during active disease. CDR3 coding DNA: TGTGCCAGCAGTTTAGGTGCTAGCTCGACAGATACGCAGTATTTT. It specifies CASSLGASSTDTQYF.